The 9 T cell receptor beta chains in this list originate from one sample, sequenced in a study of T cell responses to AZD1222 COVID-19 vaccine (TCRdb year 2021). Read against the paper, the sample's time point label means: about 28 days (+/-7) after the second vaccine dose. The receptor library was made with the immunoSEQ multiplex PCR assay. The table comes from immuneACCESS by way of TCRdb, which keeps in-frame sequences with V and J called. Part of the clones is missing from these tables; in studies checked, under half for an unresolved V gene and the rest for unknown reasons. The sample has some 200,000 clones on record, 85% to 90% of them singletons. Together, the top ten hold 25% to 30% of the sample. The sample consisted of peripheral blood, taken 28 days after the second AZD1222 dose. The receptors shown here come from an adult who received the AZD1222 COVID-19 vaccine.

The CDR3 DNA is TGTGCCAGCACCCCTGGGACAGTTAATTCACCCCTCCACTTT. Its translation: CASTPGTVNSPLHF. This chain links TRBV28 with TRBJ1-6, with 7 bases lining up with TRBD1. This CDR3 has 14 amino acids. J gave up 6 bases and V 7 bases, and 6 bases lay outside the gene matches. Per germline, CDR1 MDHEN and CDR2 SYDVKM.

In its sample, this clone was seen once. The chain recombines TRBV5-8 with TRBJ2-7; D uncertain. The CDR3 has 13 residues. Per the germline V gene, CDR1 is SGHTS and CDR2 is YDEGEE. V was pared by 5 bases and J by 5 bases, with 14 bases between. The CDR3 is CASSHPQYHEQYF. CDR3 nucleotides: TGTGCCAGCAGTCACCCCCAATATCACGAGCAGTACTTC.

This rearrangement joins TRBV28 to TRBJ1-5; TRBD1 matches at 9 bases. The CDR3 totals 14 residues. Germline trimming cut 5 bases from V and 7 bases from J; bases unmatched to any gene: 6. CDR1 and CDR2 from the germline V gene are MDHEN and SYDVKM. The CDR3 protein is CASSETGGGQPQHF. The CDR3 region has the DNA TGTGCCAGCAGTGAAACAGGGGGCGGCCAGCCCCAGCATTTT.

This clone was seen only once. This chain uses TRBV6-2 or TRBV6-3 with TRBJ2-7, with TRBD2 as a possible D gene (6 bases). V lost 6 bases and J 12 bases, leaving 15 bases between the germline ends. This CDR3 spans 11 amino acids. Looked up from germline, CDR1 is MNHEY and CDR2 is SVGEGT. The CDR3 sequence is CASSSGEDPYF. Here the CDR3 DNA reads TGTGCCAGCAGCTCCGGGGAGGATCCGTACTTC.

The V and J genes are TRBV11-2 and TRBJ2-2; 11 bases are a match to TRBD2. Germline-derived CDR1 and CDR2 are SGHAT and FQNNGV. There are 18 residues in the CDR3. J was trimmed by 1 base and V by 6 bases; bases with no gene match: 10. The CDR3 DNA reads TGTGCCAGCAGTCGGGGGGTACTAGCGGGAGTGAACACCGGGGAGCTGTTTTTT. This gives the protein CASSRGVLAGVNTGELFF.

This clone was picked up a small number of times. This rearrangement joins TRBV27 to TRBJ2-3; unclear D gene. V lost 4 bases and J lost 2, with 10 bases in between. Germline loops: CDR1 MNHEY, CDR2 SMNVEV (reference sequence). CDR3 length: 14 residues. The CDR3 DNA sequence: TGTGCCAGCAGTTATGGGCTTCCCACAGATACGCAGTATTTT. Amino acids: CASSYGLPTDTQYF.

This chain uses TRBV6-2 or TRBV6-3 with TRBJ2-7; D is unresolved. CDR3 size: 11 residues. The V and J ends lost 2 bases and 5 bases respectively, with 4 bases between them. The germline CDR1 and CDR2 sequences are MNHEY and SVGEGT. This chain's CDR3 is CASSYTHEQYF. CDR3 DNA sequence: TGTGCCAGCAGTTACACTCACGAGCAGTACTTC.

In its sample, this clone was seen a few times. The chain uses TRBV6-2 or TRBV6-3 and TRBJ1-5; 7 bases align to TRBD1. CDR1 is MNHEY and CDR2 is SVGEGT in the germline V gene. V trimming: 6 bases; J trimming: 2 bases; junction bases outside the gene matches: 7. The CDR3 runs 15 residues. CDR3: CASSPGQFGNQPQHF. CDR3 DNA sequence: TGTGCCAGCAGCCCGGGACAGTTTGGCAATCAGCCCCAGCATTTT.

This clone was seen a handful of times. This sample includes further DNA sequences coding for the same CDR3. This chain links TRBV28 with TRBJ2-7; unclear D gene. The CDR3 loop spans 11 amino acids. Germline CDR1 and CDR2: MDHEN and SYDVKM. Trimming pared 4 bases from V and 2 bases from J, leaving 3 bases between. The CDR3 is CASSSPYEQYF. The CDR3 DNA reads TGTGCCAGCAGTTCCCCCTACGAGCAGTACTTC. The full variable domain, in which reference TRBV28 and TRBJ2-7 provide the parts outside the CDR3, is DVKVTQSSRYLVKRTGEKVFLECVQDMDHENMFWYRQDPGLGLRLIYFSYDVKMKEKGDIPEGYSVSREKKERFSLILESASTNQTSMYLCASSSPYEQYFGPGTRLTVT.